Below, 16 T cell receptor beta chains from the same sample are listed, as sequenced in a study of early T cells in non-severe SARS-CoV-2 infection (dated by TCRdb to about 2021). To prepare the library, 5' RACE was applied. Sequenced using a NextSeq 500. The public reads were reprocessed in TCRdb via fastp at Q25 and MiXCR, keeping in-frame beta chains. Entries are consolidated by CDR3 protein sequence, retaining the most common genes and DNA. The sample table shows 27,000 or so distinct CDR3 sequences, and 3% to 4% are seen once. Around 8.4% of the sample is taken by the ten largest. The sequenced sample consisted of whole blood. The receptor source for this set is an adult who was a healthcare worker with PCR-confirmed SARS-CoV-2 infection or an uninfected control (not recorded which).

As concerns this clonotype: The conserved phenylalanine or tryptophan is not found at the CDR3 terminus, so this likely reflects a read error. The genes are TRBV15 and TRBJ2-1, with 8 bases that match TRBD1. Germline V gene lookup returns CDR1 LNHNV and CDR2 YYDKDF (reference sequence). The V gene end was trimmed by 9 bases and the J gene end by 5 bases; junction bases not matched to a gene: 21. The CDR3 length is 18 residues. CDR3 in DNA: TGTGCCACTTCCCCTTGGTGGGGTCGGACAGGGAAGAACAATGAGCAGTTCTCC. This encodes CATSPWWGRTGKNNEQFS.

This clonotype has at least ten counts. The chain employs TRBV7-9 and TRBJ2-1, with TRBD2 matching 11 bases. Germline CDR1 and CDR2: SEHNR and FQNEAQ (reference sequence). V was pared by 4 bases and J by 1 base, with 3 bases of the junction left unmatched. The CDR3 sequence is 16 residues long. Written as DNA, the CDR3 is TGTGCCAGCAGCTCACTAGCGGGAGAATCCTACAATGAGCAGTTCTTC. It translates to CASSSLAGESYNEQFF.

This clonotype was counted many times. The chain couples TRBV11-2 to TRBJ2-2; D gene ambiguous. Germline V lookup: CDR1 SGHAT, CDR2 FQNNGV. The CDR3 extends over 15 amino acids. Trimming removed 3 bases at V and 6 bases at J, with 14 bases between. CDR3 amino acids: CASSLELRVSGELFF. The DNA of the CDR3 is TGTGCCAGCAGCTTGGAACTTCGGGTGTCCGGGGAGCTGTTTTTT.

This clonotype was counted a few times. The chain links TRBV14 to TRBJ1-2; 9 bases agree with TRBD1. The V segment lost 6 bases and the J segment 5 bases; nucleotides outside the gene matches: 7. CDR1 is SGHDN, CDR2 FVKESK, per germline. The CDR3 consists of 14 residues. The CDR3 spells CASRLAGTGYGYTF. In nucleotides, the CDR3 is TGTGCCAGCAGACTCGCCGGGACAGGGTATGGCTACACCTTC.

This clonotype was counted ten times or more. This chain uses TRBV2 with TRBJ1-4; 9 nucleotides align to TRBD1. The CDR3 contains 16 residues. Germline CDR1 SNHLY, CDR2 FYNNEI. J was trimmed by 7 bases and V by 11 bases; bases with no gene match: 17. CDR3 nucleotides: TGTGCCCTGTCTGGGACAGGGCATTCTGGCGGTGAAAAACTGTTTTTT. Translating gives CALSGTGHSGGEKLFF.

This clonotype was recorded at least ten times. J is TRBJ2-3 and V is TRBV25-1; D unclear. Germline values: CDR1 MGHDK, CDR2 SYGVNS. Trimming took off 0 bases at V and 4 bases at J, with 11 bases between the two ends. This CDR3 comprises 15 residues. This CDR3 reads CASSEYTGFPDTQYF. The CDR3 nucleotides are TGTGCCAGCAGTGAATATACCGGGTTCCCAGATACGCAGTATTTT.

This clonotype was seen many times. The CDR3 reads CASSYSSPGSSYEQYF. The CDR3 region has the DNA TGTGCCAGCAGTTACTCGAGTCCAGGTAGCTCCTACGAGCAGTACTTC. The chain is built from TRBV6-5 and TRBJ2-7; D is unclear. Germline V CDR1 and CDR2: MNHEY, SVGAGI. CDR3 length: 16 amino acids. Trimming removed 0 bases from V and 0 bases from J, with 12 bases in between.

At least ten counts were recorded for this clonotype. The chain recombines TRBV18 with TRBJ2-6; D perhaps matches TRBD2 (6 bases). The CDR3 is 17 residues long. Looked up from germline, CDR1 is KGHSH and CDR2 is LQKENI. V lost 6 bases to trimming and J lost 0 bases, with 15 bases between them. In nucleotides, the CDR3 is TGTGCCAGCTCTGGATACGGAGGGAGCTCTGGGGCCAACGTCCTGACTTTC. This sequence encodes CASSGYGGSSGANVLTF.

This clonotype was seen repeatedly, ten times or more. This chain uses TRBV6-1 with TRBJ1-2, with D uncertain. Trimming removed 1 base at V and 10 bases at J, with 28 bases between. Per germline, CDR1 MNHNS and CDR2 SASEGT. This CDR3 is built from 18 residues. This chain's CDR3 is CASSEDLRLAGVLRDYTF. In DNA form, the CDR3 reads TGTGCCAGCAGTGAAGACCTTCGTCTCGCTGGTGTGTTAAGGGACTACACCTTC.

The rearrangement links TRBV4-1 to TRBJ1-5; 9 nucleotides align to TRBD1. This CDR3 is 14 amino acids long. V lost 1 base, J lost 5 bases, and 0 bases stayed unmatched. Germline V gene data show CDR1 as MGHRA and CDR2 as YSYEKL. CDR3 sequence reads: CASSQGTGDQPQHF. Written as DNA, the CDR3 is TGCGCCAGCAGCCAAGGGACAGGGGATCAGCCCCAGCATTTT.

The chain couples TRBV6-2 or TRBV6-3 to TRBJ1-5; 7 nucleotides align to TRBD1. The V gene's germline CDR1 is MNHEY and CDR2 SVGEGT. This CDR3 contains 17 residues. J gave up 6 bases and V 0 bases, and 11 bases lay outside the gene matches. For the CDR3, the DNA is TGTGCCAGCAGTTACTCGACAGGGAGTCCGCCCGTTCAGCCCCAGCATTTT. This sequence encodes CASSYSTGSPPVQPQHF.

This clonotype has ten or more counts. The chain employs TRBV10-3 and TRBJ2-3, with TRBD2 as a possible D gene (5 bases). V gave up 3 bases and J gave up 2 bases, with 15 bases separating them. This CDR3 has 16 amino acids. The germline gives CDR1 ENHRY, CDR2 SYGVKD. CDR3 bases: TGTGCCATCAGTGATCTAAGCGGAGCGATCACAGATACGCAGTATTTT. Amino acids: CAISDLSGAITDTQYF.

V is TRBV7-6 and J is TRBJ2-1, with D uncertain. CDR3 length: 16 residues. Germline-derived CDR1 and CDR2 are SGHVS and FNYEAQ. Trimming removed 1 base from V and 0 bases from J, with 10 bases in between. CDR3 nucleotides: TGTGCCAGCAGCTTAGGGACCGGAAGCTCCTACAATGAGCAGTTCTTC. Protein: CASSLGTGSSYNEQFF.

The rearrangement uses TRBV15 and TRBJ2-3; D possibly corresponds to TRBD1 (5 bases). Per germline, CDR1 LNHNV and CDR2 YYDKDF (reference sequence). With 2 bases removed from V and 1 base from J, the gap between germline ends came to 7 bases. CDR3 size: 14 residues. CDR3 amino acids: CATSRKGGTDTQYF. In DNA form, the CDR3 reads TGTGCCACCAGCAGAAAAGGGGGCACAGATACGCAGTATTTT.

This clonotype came up many times. The chain has TRBV5-1 and TRBJ1-3; D not resolved. The CDR3 has 14 residues. Trimming pared 5 bases from V and 0 bases from J, leaving 9 bases between. Per the germline V gene, CDR1 is SGHRS and CDR2 is YFSETQ. For the CDR3, the DNA is TGCGCCAGCAGGGACGGCGACTCTGGAAACACCATATATTTT. The encoded protein is CASRDGDSGNTIYF.

The chain joins TRBV12-3 or TRBV12-4 to TRBJ2-7, with 10 bases lining up with TRBD1. The CDR3 consists of 15 residues. J was trimmed by 4 bases and V by 8 bases; bases with no gene match: 11. CDR3 region: CASGVGDRGFYEQYF. The CDR3 coding sequence is TGTGCCAGCGGGGTTGGGGACAGGGGATTTTACGAGCAGTACTTC.